The present TCR beta chain was sequenced within a study of post-analysis software for immune sequencing data. Study details: The patients showed relapsing-remitting, secondary progressive and progressive-relapsing multiple sclerosis courses.

Findings of the study overall: Samples made in the same batch grouped tightly together by F measure. Roughly five TRBV segments, including TRBV5-6, TRBV5-1 and TRBV20-1, were more frequent in patients than controls. Normalized Chao1 diversity was significantly reduced in patients versus controls.

The CDR3 is made up of 13 amino acids. Germline V gene sequence: CDR1 SGHDT, CDR2 YYEEEE. Libraries were made from TCR beta cDNA, and they carried unique molecular identifiers. TCRdb re-called the PCR reads with MiXCR, one entry per CDR3 protein. Here the sample spans 750,000 to 950,000 distinct CDR3 sequences, around 53% being singletons. Note on this clonotype: As yet, its antigen is unknown.

Sequencing was performed on blood. This receptor was taken from a girl under 18 with multiple sclerosis. The V call is TRBV5-6, the J call TRBJ2-5; unclear D gene. The J call could be wrong; TRBJ2-7 is a better fit for the DNA end. The CDR3 nucleotides read TGTGCCAGCAGCTTGGTTTCCACCTACGAGCAGTACTTC. As protein: CASSLVSTYEQYF.